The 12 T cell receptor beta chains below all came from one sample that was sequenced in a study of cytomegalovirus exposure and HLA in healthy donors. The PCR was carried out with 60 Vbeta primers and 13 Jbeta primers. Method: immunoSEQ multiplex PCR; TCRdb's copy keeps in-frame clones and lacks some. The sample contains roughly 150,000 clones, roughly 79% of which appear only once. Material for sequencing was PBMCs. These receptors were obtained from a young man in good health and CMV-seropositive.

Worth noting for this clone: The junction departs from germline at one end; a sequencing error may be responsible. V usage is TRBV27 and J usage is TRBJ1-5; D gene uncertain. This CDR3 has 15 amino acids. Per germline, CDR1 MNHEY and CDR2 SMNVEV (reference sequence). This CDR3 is CASSLSVDSNQLQHF. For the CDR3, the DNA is TGTGCCAGCAGTTTATCGGTAGATAGCAATCAGCTCCAGCATTTT.

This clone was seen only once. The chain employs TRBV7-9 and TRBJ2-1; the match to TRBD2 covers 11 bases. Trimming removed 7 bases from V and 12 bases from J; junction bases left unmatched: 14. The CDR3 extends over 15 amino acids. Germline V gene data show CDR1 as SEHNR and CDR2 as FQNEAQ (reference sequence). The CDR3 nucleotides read TGTGCCAGCATCCAGCTAGCGGGAGGCCTACGGGGGCAGTTCTTC. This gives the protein CASIQLAGGLRGQFF. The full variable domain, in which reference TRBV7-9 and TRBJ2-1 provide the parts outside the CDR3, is DTGVSQNPRHKITKRGQNVTFRCDPISEHNRLYWYRQTLGQGPEFLTYFQNEAQLEKSRLLSDRFSAERPKGSFSTLEIQRTEQGDSAMYLCASIQLAGGLRGQFFGPGTRLTVL.

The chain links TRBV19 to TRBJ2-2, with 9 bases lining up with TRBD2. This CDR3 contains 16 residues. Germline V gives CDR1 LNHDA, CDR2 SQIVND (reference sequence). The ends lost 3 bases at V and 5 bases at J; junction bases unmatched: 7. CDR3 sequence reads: CASSMGGGAPTGELFF. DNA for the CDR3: TGTGCCAGTAGTATGGGCGGGGGGGCGCCGACCGGGGAGCTGTTTTTT.

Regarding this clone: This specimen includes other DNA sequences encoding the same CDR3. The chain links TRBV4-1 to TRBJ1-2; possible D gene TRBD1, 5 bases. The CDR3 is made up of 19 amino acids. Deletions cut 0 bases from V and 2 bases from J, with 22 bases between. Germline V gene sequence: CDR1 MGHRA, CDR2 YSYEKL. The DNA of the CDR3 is TGCGCCAGCAGCCAAGATCTCCCAACTTTCGACAGTAGGAACTATGGCTACACCTTC. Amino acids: CASSQDLPTFDSRNYGYTF.

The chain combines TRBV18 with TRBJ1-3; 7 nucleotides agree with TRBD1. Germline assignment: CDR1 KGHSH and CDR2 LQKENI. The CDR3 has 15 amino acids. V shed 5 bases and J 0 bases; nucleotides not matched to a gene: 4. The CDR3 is CASSEGQNSGNTIYF. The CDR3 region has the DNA TGTGCCAGCTCAGAGGGACAGAACTCTGGAAACACCATATATTTT.

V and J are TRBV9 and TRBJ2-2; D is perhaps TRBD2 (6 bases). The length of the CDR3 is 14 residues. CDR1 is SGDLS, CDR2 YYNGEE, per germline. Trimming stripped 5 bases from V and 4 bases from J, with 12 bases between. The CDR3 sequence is CASREMGGTGELFF. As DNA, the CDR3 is TGTGCCAGCAGGGAGATGGGGGGCACCGGGGAGCTGTTTTTT.

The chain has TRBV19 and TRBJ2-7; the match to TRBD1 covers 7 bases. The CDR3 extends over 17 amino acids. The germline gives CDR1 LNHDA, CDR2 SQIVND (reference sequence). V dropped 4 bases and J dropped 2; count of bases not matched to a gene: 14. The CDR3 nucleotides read TGTGCCAGTAGTAGGCTACGGGACAGCGAAGAACCCTACGAGCAGTACTTC. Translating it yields CASSRLRDSEEPYEQYF.

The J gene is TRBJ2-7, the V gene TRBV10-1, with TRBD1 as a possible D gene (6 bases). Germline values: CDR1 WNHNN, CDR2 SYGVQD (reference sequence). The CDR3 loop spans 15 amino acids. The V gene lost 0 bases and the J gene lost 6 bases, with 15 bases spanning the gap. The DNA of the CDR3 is TGCGCCAGCAGTGAGTCGGGGCAGGGGCTATTCGAGCAGTACTTC. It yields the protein CASSESGQGLFEQYF.

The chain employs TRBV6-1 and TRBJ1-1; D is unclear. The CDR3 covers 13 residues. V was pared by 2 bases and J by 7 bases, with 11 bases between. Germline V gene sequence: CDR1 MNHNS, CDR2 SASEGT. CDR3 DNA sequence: TGTGCCAGCAGTGAATTGGAGGGTCTTGAAGCTTTCTTT. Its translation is CASSELEGLEAFF.

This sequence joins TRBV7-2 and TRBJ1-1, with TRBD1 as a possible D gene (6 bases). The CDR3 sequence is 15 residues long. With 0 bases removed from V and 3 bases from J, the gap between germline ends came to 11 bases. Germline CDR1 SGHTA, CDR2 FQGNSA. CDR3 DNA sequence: TGTGCCAGCAGCTTAGCCTGGGGGCGATACACTGAAGCTTTCTTT. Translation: CASSLAWGRYTEAFF.

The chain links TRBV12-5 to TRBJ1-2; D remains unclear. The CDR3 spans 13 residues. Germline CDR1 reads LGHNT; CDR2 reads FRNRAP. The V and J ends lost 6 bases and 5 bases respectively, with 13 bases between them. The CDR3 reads CASGEDSLYGYTF. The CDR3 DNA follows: TGTGCTAGTGGCGAAGACTCCCTATATGGCTACACCTTC. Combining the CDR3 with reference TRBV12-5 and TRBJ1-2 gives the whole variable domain DARVTQTPRHKVTEMGQEVTMRCQPILGHNTVFWYRQTMMQGLELLAYFRNRAPLDDSGMPKDRFSAEMPDATLATLKIQPSEPRDSAVYFCASGEDSLYGYTFGSGTRLTVV.

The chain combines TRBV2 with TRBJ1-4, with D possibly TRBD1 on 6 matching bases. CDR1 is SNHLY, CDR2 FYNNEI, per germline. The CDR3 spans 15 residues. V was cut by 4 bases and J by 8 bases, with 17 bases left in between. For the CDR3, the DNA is TGTGCCAGCAGTGGGGACATTTCAAGAGAGGAAAAACTGTTTTTT. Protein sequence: CASSGDISREEKLFF.